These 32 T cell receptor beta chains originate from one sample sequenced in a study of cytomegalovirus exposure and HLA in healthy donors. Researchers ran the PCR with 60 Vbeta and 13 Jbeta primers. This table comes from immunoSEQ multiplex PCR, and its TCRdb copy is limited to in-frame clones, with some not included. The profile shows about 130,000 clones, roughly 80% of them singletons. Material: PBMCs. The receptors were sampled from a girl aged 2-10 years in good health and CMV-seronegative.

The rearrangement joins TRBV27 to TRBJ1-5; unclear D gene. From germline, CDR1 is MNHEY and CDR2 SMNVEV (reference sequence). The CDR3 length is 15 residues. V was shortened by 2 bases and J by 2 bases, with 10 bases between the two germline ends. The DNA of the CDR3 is TGTGCCAGCAGTTTACTCCCCGAGGGCAATCAGCCCCAGCATTTT. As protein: CASSLLPEGNQPQHF.

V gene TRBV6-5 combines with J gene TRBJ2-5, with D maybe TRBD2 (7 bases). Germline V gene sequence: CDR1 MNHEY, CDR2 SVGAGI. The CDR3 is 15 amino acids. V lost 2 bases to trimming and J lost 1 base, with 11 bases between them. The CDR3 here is CASSYERGAQETQYF. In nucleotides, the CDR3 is TGTGCCAGCAGTTACGAACGGGGGGCCCAAGAGACCCAGTACTTC.

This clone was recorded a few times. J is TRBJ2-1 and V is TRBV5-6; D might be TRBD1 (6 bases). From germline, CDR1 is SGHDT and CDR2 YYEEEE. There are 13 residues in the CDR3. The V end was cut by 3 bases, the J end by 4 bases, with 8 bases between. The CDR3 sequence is CASSSDRYNEQFF. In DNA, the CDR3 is TGTGCCAGCAGCTCCGACAGGTACAATGAGCAGTTCTTC.

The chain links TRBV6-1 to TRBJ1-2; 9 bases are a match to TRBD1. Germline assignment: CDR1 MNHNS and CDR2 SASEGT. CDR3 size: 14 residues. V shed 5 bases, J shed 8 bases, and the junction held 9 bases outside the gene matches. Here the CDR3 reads CASSPPGQGWGYTF. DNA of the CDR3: TGTGCCAGCAGTCCTCCGGGACAGGGTTGGGGCTACACCTTC.

CDR3 region: CASSVKRDTGELFF. The CDR3 region has the DNA TGTGCCAGCAGCGTGAAGCGAGACACCGGGGAGCTGTTTTTT. The chain employs TRBV9 and TRBJ2-2; D not resolved. The CDR3 sequence is 14 residues long. Germline CDR1 is SGDLS and CDR2 is YYNGEE. Trimming stripped 2 bases from V and 3 bases from J, with 8 bases between.

For the CDR3, the DNA is TGTGCCAGCAGCAGTACAAGCGGGGAGCGATCCTACGAGCAGTACTTC. Its translation: CASSSTSGERSYEQYF. This sequence joins TRBV21-1 and TRBJ2-7; the tabulated D call, TRBD2, remains unverified against the DNA. TRBV21-1 is classified as a pseudogene. The CDR3 totals 16 residues.

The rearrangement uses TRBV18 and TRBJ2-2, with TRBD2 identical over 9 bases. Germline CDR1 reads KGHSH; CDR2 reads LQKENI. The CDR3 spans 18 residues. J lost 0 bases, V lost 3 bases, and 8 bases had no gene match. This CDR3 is CASSPLLLAGTNTGELFF. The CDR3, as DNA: TGTGCCAGCTCACCCCTCCTACTAGCGGGTACGAACACCGGGGAGCTGTTTTTT.

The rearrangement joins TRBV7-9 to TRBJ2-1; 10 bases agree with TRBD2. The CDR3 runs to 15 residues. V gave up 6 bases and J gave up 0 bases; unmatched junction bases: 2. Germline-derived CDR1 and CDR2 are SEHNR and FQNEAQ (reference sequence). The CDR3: CASRTSGISYNEQFF. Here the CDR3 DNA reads TGTGCCAGCAGAACTAGCGGGATCTCCTACAATGAGCAGTTCTTC.

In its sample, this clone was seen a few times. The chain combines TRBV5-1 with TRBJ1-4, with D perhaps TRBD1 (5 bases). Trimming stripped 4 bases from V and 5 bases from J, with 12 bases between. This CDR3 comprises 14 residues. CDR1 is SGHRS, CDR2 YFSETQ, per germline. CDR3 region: CASSPSGGNEKLFF. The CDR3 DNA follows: TGCGCCAGCAGCCCGAGTGGGGGGAATGAAAAACTGTTTTTT.

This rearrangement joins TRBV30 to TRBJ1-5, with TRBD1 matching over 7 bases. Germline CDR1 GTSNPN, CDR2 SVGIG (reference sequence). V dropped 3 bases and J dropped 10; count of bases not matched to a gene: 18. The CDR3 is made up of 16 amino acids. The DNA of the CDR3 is TGTGCCTGGAGCAGAAGCGCCGGGACAGCCATCTATCCCCAGCATTTT. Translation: CAWSRSAGTAIYPQHF.

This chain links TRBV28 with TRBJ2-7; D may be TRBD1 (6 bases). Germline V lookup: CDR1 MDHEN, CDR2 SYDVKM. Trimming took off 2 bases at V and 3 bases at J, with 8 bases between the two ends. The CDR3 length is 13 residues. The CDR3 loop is CASSLGTHYEQYF. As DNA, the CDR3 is TGTGCCAGCAGTTTAGGGACACACTACGAGCAGTACTTC.

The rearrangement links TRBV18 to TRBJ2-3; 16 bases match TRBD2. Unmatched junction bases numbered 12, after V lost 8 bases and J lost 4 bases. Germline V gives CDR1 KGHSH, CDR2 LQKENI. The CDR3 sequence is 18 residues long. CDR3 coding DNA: TGTGCCAGCCCGGAACCGGGACTAGCGGGGGGGCGACCAGATACGCAGTATTTT. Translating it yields CASPEPGLAGGRPDTQYF.

CDR3 sequence reads: CASSVLTSEQYF. The CDR3, as DNA: TGTGCCAGCAGCGTATTAACCTCCGAGCAGTACTTC. The chain is built from TRBV9 and TRBJ2-5; no firm D call. The DNA end is more similar to TRBJ2-7, so the J call may be wrong. This CDR3 contains 12 residues. Germline lookup yields CDR1 SGDLS and CDR2 YYNGEE.

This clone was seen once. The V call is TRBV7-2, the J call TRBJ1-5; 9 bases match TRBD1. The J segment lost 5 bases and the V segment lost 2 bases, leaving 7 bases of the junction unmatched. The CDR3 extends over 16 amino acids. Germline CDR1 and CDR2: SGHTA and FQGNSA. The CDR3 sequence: CASSLRGTGWDQPQHF. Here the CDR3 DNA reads TGTGCCAGCAGCTTAAGAGGGACAGGGTGGGATCAGCCCCAGCATTTT.

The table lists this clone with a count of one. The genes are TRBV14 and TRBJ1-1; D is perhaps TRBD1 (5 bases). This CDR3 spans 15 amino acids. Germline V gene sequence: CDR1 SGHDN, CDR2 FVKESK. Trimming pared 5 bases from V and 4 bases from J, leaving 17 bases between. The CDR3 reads CASSVRDFPATEAFF. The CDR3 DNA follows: TGTGCCAGCAGCGTACGGGACTTTCCAGCCACTGAAGCTTTCTTT.

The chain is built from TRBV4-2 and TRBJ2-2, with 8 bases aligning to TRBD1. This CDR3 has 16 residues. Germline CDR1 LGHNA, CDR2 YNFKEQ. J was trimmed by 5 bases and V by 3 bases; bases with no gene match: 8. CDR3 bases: TGTGCCAGCAGCCAGGCCGGGACAGGTTCAACCGGGGAGCTGTTTTTT. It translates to CASSQAGTGSTGELFF.

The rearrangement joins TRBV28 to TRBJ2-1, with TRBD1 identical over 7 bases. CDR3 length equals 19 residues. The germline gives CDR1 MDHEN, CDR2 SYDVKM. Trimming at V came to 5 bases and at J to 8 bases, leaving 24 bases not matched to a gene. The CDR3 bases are TGTGCCAGCAGTCGCGCACCTCCCTGGGTAGGGGGCGCAACGGATGAGCAGTTCTTC. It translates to CASSRAPPWVGGATDEQFF.

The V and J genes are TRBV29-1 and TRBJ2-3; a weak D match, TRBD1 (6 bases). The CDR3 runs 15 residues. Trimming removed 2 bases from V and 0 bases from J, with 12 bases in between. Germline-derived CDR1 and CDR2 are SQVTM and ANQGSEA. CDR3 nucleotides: TGCAGCGTTGAAATACAGGGAATCAGCACAGATACGCAGTATTTT. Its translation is CSVEIQGISTDTQYF.

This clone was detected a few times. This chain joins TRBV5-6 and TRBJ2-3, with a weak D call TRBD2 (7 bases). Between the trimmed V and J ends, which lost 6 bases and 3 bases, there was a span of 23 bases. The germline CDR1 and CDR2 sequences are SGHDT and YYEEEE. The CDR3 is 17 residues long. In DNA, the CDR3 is TGTGCCAGCAATAACCCACATGGGGGGGCCGAGACAGATACGCAGTATTTT. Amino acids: CASNNPHGGAETDTQYF.

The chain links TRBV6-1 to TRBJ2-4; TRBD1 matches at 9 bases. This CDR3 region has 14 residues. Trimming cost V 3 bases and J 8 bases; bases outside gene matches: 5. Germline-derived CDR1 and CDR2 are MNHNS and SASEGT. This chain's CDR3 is CASSEGTGFDIQYF. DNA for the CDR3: TGTGCCAGCAGTGAGGGGACAGGGTTCGACATTCAGTACTTC.

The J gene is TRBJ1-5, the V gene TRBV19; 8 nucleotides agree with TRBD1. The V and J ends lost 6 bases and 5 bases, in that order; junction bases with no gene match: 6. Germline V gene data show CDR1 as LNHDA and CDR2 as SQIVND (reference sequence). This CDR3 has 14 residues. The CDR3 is CASRRDRGDQPQHF. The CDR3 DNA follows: TGTGCCAGTAGAAGAGACAGGGGAGATCAGCCCCAGCATTTT.

The CDR3 loop reads CASSLLGLAGGLGTDTQYF. The CDR3 DNA follows: TGTGCCAGCAGTTTATTAGGCCTAGCGGGGGGCCTAGGCACAGATACGCAGTATTTT. The chain combines TRBV28 with TRBJ2-3; 11 bases are shared with TRBD2. Germline CDR1 is MDHEN and CDR2 is SYDVKM. There are 19 residues in the CDR3. V trimming: 1 base; J trimming: 1 base; junction bases outside the gene matches: 10.

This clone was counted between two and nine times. CDR3 in amino acids: CASRSDREINIQYF. As DNA, the CDR3 is TGTGCCAGCAGATCAGACAGGGAGATAAACATTCAGTACTTC. The chain carries TRBV25-1 and TRBJ2-4, with TRBD1 matching 7 bases. CDR1 and CDR2 (germline): MGHDK, SYGVNS. J gave up 6 bases and V 6 bases, and 8 bases lay outside the gene matches. CDR3 size: 14 residues. Full variable domain (missing parts from reference TRBV25-1 and TRBJ2-4): EADIYQTPRYLVIGTGKKITLECSQTMGHDKMYWYQQDPGMELHLIHYSYGVNSTEKGDLSSESTVSRIRTEHFPLTLESARPSHTSQYLCASRSDREINIQYFGAGTRLSVL.

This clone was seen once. CDR3 region: CASSPNGQGAANYGYTF. CDR3 DNA: TGTGCCAGCTCACCAAACGGGCAGGGGGCCGCTAACTATGGCTACACCTTC. The chain is built from TRBV18 and TRBJ1-2; 8 nucleotides line up with TRBD1. This CDR3 region has 17 residues. Germline-derived CDR1 and CDR2 are KGHSH and LQKENI. V shed 2 bases and J 0 bases; nucleotides not matched to a gene: 8.

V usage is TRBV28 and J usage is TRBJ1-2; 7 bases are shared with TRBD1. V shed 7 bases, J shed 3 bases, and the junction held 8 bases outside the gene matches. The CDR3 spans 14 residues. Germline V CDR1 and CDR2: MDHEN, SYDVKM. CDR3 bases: TGTGCCAGCACCTCTCTAGACAGGGACTATGGCTACACCTTC. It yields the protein CASTSLDRDYGYTF.

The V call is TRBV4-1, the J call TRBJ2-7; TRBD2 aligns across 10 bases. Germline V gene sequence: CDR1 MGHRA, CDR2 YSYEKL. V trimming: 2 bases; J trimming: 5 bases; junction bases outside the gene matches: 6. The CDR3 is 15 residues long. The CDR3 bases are TGCGCCAGCAGCCAATCTAGCGGGAGCCTCAACGAGCAGTACTTC. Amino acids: CASSQSSGSLNEQYF.

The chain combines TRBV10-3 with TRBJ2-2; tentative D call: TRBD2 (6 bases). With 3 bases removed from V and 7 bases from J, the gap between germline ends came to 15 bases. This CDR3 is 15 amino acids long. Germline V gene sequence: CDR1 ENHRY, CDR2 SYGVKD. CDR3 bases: TGTGCCATCAGTGATCCGGGGGAGAAGGGCGGGGAGCTGTTTTTT. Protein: CAISDPGEKGGELFF.

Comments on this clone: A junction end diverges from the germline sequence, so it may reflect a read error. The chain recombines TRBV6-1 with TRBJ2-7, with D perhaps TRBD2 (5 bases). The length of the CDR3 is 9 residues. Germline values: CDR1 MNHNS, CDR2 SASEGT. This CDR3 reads CASSGPGSF. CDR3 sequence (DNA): TGTGCCAGCAGTGGCCCGGGGAGTTTC.

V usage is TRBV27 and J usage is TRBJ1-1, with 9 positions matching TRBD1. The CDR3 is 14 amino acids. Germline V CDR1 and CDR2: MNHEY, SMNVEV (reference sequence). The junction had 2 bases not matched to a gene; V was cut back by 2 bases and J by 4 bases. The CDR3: CASSLGQGFTEAFF. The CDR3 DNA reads TGTGCCAGCAGTTTAGGACAGGGGTTCACTGAAGCTTTCTTT.

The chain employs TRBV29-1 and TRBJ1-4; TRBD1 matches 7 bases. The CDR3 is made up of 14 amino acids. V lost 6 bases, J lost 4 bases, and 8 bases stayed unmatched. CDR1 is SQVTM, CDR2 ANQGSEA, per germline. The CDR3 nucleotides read TGCAGCGTCGCGGGGACAGCAAATAATGAAAAACTGTTTTTT. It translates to CSVAGTANNEKLFF. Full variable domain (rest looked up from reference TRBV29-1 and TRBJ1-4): SAVISQKPSRDICQRGTSLTIQCQVDSQVTMMFWYRQQPGQSLTLIATANQGSEATYESGFVIDKFPISRPNLTFSTLTVSNMSPEDSSIYLCSVAGTANNEKLFFGSGTQLSVL.

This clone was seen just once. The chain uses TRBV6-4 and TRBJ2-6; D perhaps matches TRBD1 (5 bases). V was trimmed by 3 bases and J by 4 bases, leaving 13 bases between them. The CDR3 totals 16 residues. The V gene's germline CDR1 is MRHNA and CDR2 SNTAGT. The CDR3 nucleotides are TGTGCCAGCAGTGATACAGGATTATCCGGGGCCAACGTCCTGACTTTC. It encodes CASSDTGLSGANVLTF.

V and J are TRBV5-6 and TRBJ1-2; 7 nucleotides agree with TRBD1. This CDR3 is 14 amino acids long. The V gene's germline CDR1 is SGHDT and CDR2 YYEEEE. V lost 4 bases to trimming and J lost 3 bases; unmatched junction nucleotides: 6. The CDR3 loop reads CASSRQQGYYGYTF. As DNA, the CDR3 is TGTGCCAGCAGCCGTCAACAGGGGTACTATGGCTACACCTTC.